The rows below give T cell receptor beta chains drawn from one sample of a study of blood T cell repertoires in COVID-19. Method: immunoSEQ multiplex PCR; TCRdb's copy keeps in-frame clones and lacks some. The sample includes tens of thousands of clones, 70% to 80% seen only once; the top ten take about 12%. The sequenced sample consisted of peripheral blood. The receptor set was obtained from a human donor in a cohort sampled during active COVID-19. CDR3s include the opening cysteine and the closing phenylalanine or tryptophan. A D gene is named only where the DNA matches it firmly. Size values are once, few and many counts, or a class for expanded clones, and some rows have none.

d_call	v_call	j_call	clone_size	cdr3_nt	cdr3_aa
NA	TRBV7-9	TRBJ1-2	NA	TGTGCCAGCAGCTCCACAGGGAAAGCTAACTATGGCTACACCTTC	CASSSTGKANYGYTF
TRBD2	TRBV4-3	TRBJ2-1	few	TGCGCCAGCAGCCAAGGGGGACTAGCGATCAATGAGCAGTTCTTC	CASSQGGLAINEQFF
NA	TRBV28	TRBJ1-1	NA	TGTGCCAGCAGTTTACCCTTAAATACTGCAGCTTTCTTT	CASSLPLNTAAFF
NA	TRBV5-8	TRBJ2-3	NA	TGTGCCAGCAGCTCTGGAGGCGGGTATAGCACAGATACGCAGTATTTT	CASSSGGGYSTDTQYF
NA	TRBV5-6	TRBJ1-1	NA	TGTGCCAGCACCCTTCCCTCTACGGGGAGGGGGGAAGCTTTCTTT	CASTLPSTGRGEAFF
TRBD1	TRBV25-1	TRBJ2-1	few	TGTGCCAGCAAGGGACAGGCCCTATGGGGTGAGCAGTTCTTC	CASKGQALWGEQFF
NA	TRBV3-1/TRBV3-2	TRBJ2-2	NA	TGTGCCAGCAGCCAAGACCTACCAACAGGGCAGGGGAACACCGGGGAGCTGTTTTTT	CASSQDLPTGQGNTGELFF
NA	TRBV3-1/TRBV3-2	TRBJ2-3	few	TGTGCCAGCAGCCAACGAGTTATTAGGAGGGTGGATACGCAGTATTTT	CASSQRVIRRVDTQYF
NA	TRBV30	TRBJ2-5	NA	TGTGCCTGGAGTGTTGGGCGGGCCCAGTACTTC	CAWSVGRAQYF
NA	TRBV11-2	TRBJ2-7	once	TGTGCCAGCAGCTTAGTGCAGGGTTACGAGCAGTACTTC	CASSLVQGYEQYF
TRBD2	TRBV19	TRBJ2-1	NA	TGTGCCAGTACCCCGGGACTAGCGGGAGGGGGTGAGCAGTTCTTC	CASTPGLAGGGEQFF
TRBD1	TRBV6-5	TRBJ2-2	NA	TGTGCCAGCAGAAGGACAGGGACAACCGGGGAGCTGTTTTTT	CASRRTGTTGELFF
TRBD1	TRBV29-1	TRBJ1-1	NA	TGCAGCGCCTTCAGACAGGGATCAAACACTGAAGCTTTCTTT	CSAFRQGSNTEAFF
NA	TRBV28	TRBJ1-1	NA	TGTGCCAGCAGCCTAAATGCGGGCTCGAACACTGAAGCTTTCTTT	CASSLNAGSNTEAFF
TRBD1	TRBV3-1/TRBV3-2	TRBJ2-2	few	TGTGCCAGCAGCCAGATGGACAGGGGGGAGCTGTTTTTT	CASSQMDRGELFF
NA	TRBV2	TRBJ2-3	NA	TGTGCCAGCAGTGAGGAGAACACAGATACGCAGTATTTT	CASSEENTDTQYF
NA	TRBV7-6	TRBJ2-1	NA	TGTGCCAGCAGCTTAGAAGCTTTGGCCTACAATGAGCAGTTCTTC	CASSLEALAYNEQFF
TRBD2	TRBV7-2	TRBJ2-1	NA	TGTGCCAGCAGCGACCGGACTAGCGACAATGAGCAGTTCTTC	CASSDRTSDNEQFF
NA	TRBV28	TRBJ1-2	NA	TGTGCCAGCACCGCGCGGACAGCCCCTGGGGCAGGCTACACCTTC	CASTARTAPGAGYTF
NA	TRBV7-6	TRBJ1-2	NA	TGTGCCAGCAGCGCGGGGCTTTCAAGGAGGGGCTACACCTTC	CASSAGLSRRGYTF
TRBD1	TRBV6-2/TRBV6-3	TRBJ1-5	NA	TGTGCCAGCAGCATATTCCAGGGGGGCAATCAGCCCCAGCATTTT	CASSIFQGGNQPQHF
NA	TRBV18	TRBJ2-3	NA	TGTGCCAGCTCACCAGATCTAAAGAGCACAGATACGCAGTATTTT	CASSPDLKSTDTQYF
TRBD2	TRBV29-1	TRBJ2-1	NA	TGCAGCGTTAGCGGGAGCTCCTACAATGAGCAGTTCTTC	CSVSGSSYNEQFF
NA	TRBV5-6	TRBJ1-5	few	TGTGCCAGCAGCTCTAATGGAGGGGATCAGCCCCAGCATTTT	CASSSNGGDQPQHF
TRBD2	TRBV7-8	TRBJ2-7	NA	TGTGCCAGCAGCTTAGGATCAGCGGGGGGCTACGAGCAGTACTTC	CASSLGSAGGYEQYF
NA	TRBV18	TRBJ1-5	NA	TGTGCCAGCTCACCGGGGCCAAATCAGCCCCAGCATTTT	CASSPGPNQPQHF
TRBD2	TRBV11-2	TRBJ2-1	NA	TGTGCCAGCAGCCCCCAGGGGGGCGGGAGGGTGTACAATGAGCAGTTCTTC	CASSPQGGGRVYNEQFF